Presented here are 30 T cell receptor beta chains from one specimen sequenced in a study of blood T cell repertoires in COVID-19. Clones were sequenced by immunoSEQ multiplex PCR, and TCRdb holds only the in-frame ones, with some missing. The table records under 200,000 clones, roughly 86% of them present only once. Material: peripheral blood. Every receptor here comes from a man aged 55 to 70 with COVID-19, enrolled during active disease.

The chain has TRBV7-9 and TRBJ2-3; a weak D match, TRBD2 (5 bases). The CDR3 consists of 17 residues. V lost 3 bases and J 0 bases, leaving 16 bases between the germline ends. Per germline, CDR1 SEHNR and CDR2 FQNEAQ (reference sequence). The CDR3, as DNA: TGTGCCAGCAGCTTCAAACAGCGGCAGATAAGCACAGATACGCAGTATTTT. Translation: CASSFKQRQISTDTQYF. Full variable domain (remainder filled in from reference TRBV7-9 and TRBJ2-3): DTGVSQNPRHKITKRGQNVTFRCDPISEHNRLYWYRQTLGQGPEFLTYFQNEAQLEKSRLLSDRFSAERPKGSFSTLEIQRTEQGDSAMYLCASSFKQRQISTDTQYFGPGTRLTVL.

The chain has TRBV6-5 and TRBJ1-3; 7 bases fit TRBD1. J lost 1 base, V lost 7 bases, and 4 bases had no gene match. Germline V gene sequence: CDR1 MNHEY, CDR2 SVGAGI. The CDR3 spans 14 residues. For the CDR3, the DNA is TGTGCCAGCATCAGACAGGGATCTGGAAACACCATATATTTT. This sequence encodes CASIRQGSGNTIYF.

A single count supports this clone. The rearrangement links TRBV2 to TRBJ2-7; 12 nucleotides align to TRBD1. Germline V gives CDR1 SNHLY, CDR2 FYNNEI. This CDR3 contains 16 residues. The ends lost 3 bases at V and 4 bases at J; junction bases unmatched: 7. Here the CDR3 reads CASSEGPGQGAYEQYF. The CDR3 DNA reads as TGTGCCAGCAGTGAGGGTCCGGGACAGGGGGCTTACGAGCAGTACTTC. The complete variable domain, with remaining parts taken from reference TRBV2 and TRBJ2-7, reads EPEVTQTPSHQVTQMGQEVILRCVPISNHLYFYWYRQILGQKVEFLVSFYNNEISEKSEIFDDQFSVERPDGSNFTLKIRSTKLEDSAMYFCASSEGPGQGAYEQYFGPGTRLTVT.

The V and J genes are TRBV20-1 and TRBJ1-1, with D tentatively TRBD1 (6 bases). The CDR3 extends over 11 amino acids. The germline V and J ends were trimmed by 7 bases and 7 bases, with 13 bases remaining between them. In germline, CDR1 is DFQATT, CDR2 SNEGSKA (reference sequence). CDR3 nucleotides: TGCAGTGAAACGCAGGGGTTTGAAGCTTTCTTT. Amino acids: CSETQGFEAFF.

This chain connects TRBV14 to TRBJ1-1; no clear D. This CDR3 contains 15 residues. The germline CDR1 and CDR2 sequences are SGHDN and FVKESK. Trimming took 0 bases from V and 4 from J, leaving 12 bases between them. This chain's CDR3 is CASSQEGWARTEAFF. The CDR3 bases are TGTGCCAGCAGCCAAGAAGGATGGGCACGCACTGAAGCTTTCTTT.

V gene TRBV21-1 combines with J gene TRBJ2-5; TRBD1 was called by the table and not checked on the DNA. TRBV21-1 is termed a pseudogene. The CDR3 is 12 amino acids. CDR3 loop: CASSKGRETQYF. Here the CDR3 DNA reads TGTGCCAGCAGCAAAGGCAGGGAGACCCAGTACTTC.

CDR3 residues: CASSLAGTYTGELFF. CDR3 DNA: TGCGCCAGCAGCTTGGCCGGGACTTACACCGGGGAGCTGTTTTTT. The chain joins TRBV5-1 to TRBJ2-2; maybe TRBD2 (6 bases). This CDR3 is 15 amino acids long. V lost 0 bases, J lost 3 bases, and 9 bases lay in between. CDR1 SGHRS and CDR2 YFSETQ come from the germline V gene.

The rearrangement uses TRBV30 and TRBJ2-3; TRBD2 matches at 9 bases. Germline CDR1 GTSNPN, CDR2 SVGIG (reference sequence). CDR3 size: 15 residues. V shed 5 bases, J shed 0 bases, and the junction held 6 bases outside the gene matches. The CDR3 DNA reads as TGTGCCTGGGGCGCTAGCGGGACTAGCACAGATACGCAGTATTTT. Protein: CAWGASGTSTDTQYF. Filled out from reference TRBV30 and TRBJ2-3, the complete variable domain reads SQTIHQWPATLVQPVGSPLSLECTVEGTSNPNLYWYRQAAGRGLQLLFYSVGIGQISSEVPQNLSASRPQDRQFILSSKKLLLSDSGFYLCAWGASGTSTDTQYFGPGTRLTVL.

The chain has TRBV7-9 and TRBJ2-1; 10 positions agree with TRBD2. Germline V gene data show CDR1 as SEHNR and CDR2 as FQNEAQ (reference sequence). The trim removed 5 bases at V and 4 bases at J, leaving 8 bases unmatched. The CDR3 spans 16 residues. CDR3 region: CASSASSGSRYNEQFF. CDR3 in DNA: TGTGCCAGCAGCGCCTCTAGCGGGAGTAGGTACAATGAGCAGTTCTTC. Drawing the rest from reference TRBV7-9 and TRBJ2-1, the complete variable domain is DTGVSQNPRHKITKRGQNVTFRCDPISEHNRLYWYRQTLGQGPEFLTYFQNEAQLEKSRLLSDRFSAERPKGSFSTLEIQRTEQGDSAMYLCASSASSGSRYNEQFFGPGTRLTVL.

The chain combines TRBV4-3 with TRBJ1-3, with D possibly matching TRBD1 (6 bases). The germline V gene encodes CDR1 LGHNA and CDR2 YSLEER. The CDR3 totals 16 residues. V was clipped by 2 bases and J by 1 base, with 12 bases between them. In DNA form, the CDR3 reads TGCGCCAGCAGCCAATCGTACAGGGTTTCTGGAAACACCATATATTTT. Residues: CASSQSYRVSGNTIYF.

J is TRBJ1-2 and V is TRBV7-2; 8 positions match TRBD1. There are 16 residues in the CDR3. Germline CDR1 reads SGHTA; CDR2 reads FQGNSA. J lost 3 bases, V lost 4 bases, and 10 bases had no gene match. The CDR3 nucleotides read TGTGCCAGCAGCTACCGAGGGGGGACAGGCGACTATGGCTACACCTTC. It codes for CASSYRGGTGDYGYTF.

The genes are TRBV4-2 and TRBJ1-4; unclear D gene. This CDR3 is 15 amino acids long. V was shortened by 4 bases and J by 0 bases, with 9 bases between the two germline ends. The germline V gene has CDR1 LGHNA and CDR2 YNFKEQ. In DNA, the CDR3 is TGTGCCAGCAGCCCCCAACTTGCAACTAATGAAAAACTGTTTTTT. Amino acid sequence: CASSPQLATNEKLFF.

V is TRBV6-2 or TRBV6-3 and J is TRBJ1-1; D possibly corresponds to TRBD1 (5 bases). This CDR3 spans 13 amino acids. Germline assignment: CDR1 MNHEY and CDR2 SVGEGT. V gave up 5 bases and J gave up 5 bases, with 12 bases separating them. The DNA for the CDR3 is TGTGCCAGCAGTCTGCTCAGGGAAACTGAAGCTTTCTTT. Translated: CASSLLRETEAFF.

The chain uses TRBV11-3 and TRBJ1-2; maybe TRBD1 (6 bases). Per the germline V gene, CDR1 is SGHNT and CDR2 is YENEEA. V was cut by 3 bases and J by 8 bases, with 19 bases left in between. The CDR3 is made up of 15 amino acids. CDR3 sequence: CASSLDDRIQGGYTF. Here the CDR3 DNA reads TGTGCCAGCAGCTTGGACGACAGGATCCAGGGCGGCTACACCTTC.

The chain is built from TRBV24-1 and TRBJ2-1; 9 nucleotides match TRBD2. The ends lost 7 bases at V and 2 bases at J; junction bases unmatched: 11. Germline V gene data show CDR1 as KGHDR and CDR2 as SFDVKD. The CDR3 has 17 residues. The CDR3 nucleotides read TGTGCCACCAGCGCTTCGACTAGCGGAGTTCCCTACAATGAGCAGTTCTTC. The encoded protein is CATSASTSGVPYNEQFF.

This clone showed up just once. The chain employs TRBV19 and TRBJ1-2; TRBD1 agrees at 9 bases. The CDR3 is made up of 14 amino acids. The germline V gene encodes CDR1 LNHDA and CDR2 SQIVND (reference sequence). Losses at the gene ends were 4 bases for V and 7 bases for J; bases not matched to a gene: 7. The CDR3 DNA reads TGTGCCAGTAGTACTCAACAGGGGGCGCCTGGCTACACCTTC. Its translation is CASSTQQGAPGYTF.

The chain is built from TRBV5-6 and TRBJ1-2; 11 bases agree with TRBD1. The germline gives CDR1 SGHDT, CDR2 YYEEEE. V lost 4 bases and J lost 6; bases outside the gene matches: 5. This CDR3 is built from 14 residues. The CDR3 DNA is TGTGCCAGCAGCCTTCCGGACAGGGGGCATGGCTACACCTTC. Translated: CASSLPDRGHGYTF. The full variable domain, completed using reference TRBV5-6 and TRBJ1-2, is DAGVTQSPTHLIKTRGQQVTLRCSPKSGHDTVSWYQQALGQGPQFIFQYYEEEERQRGNFPDRFSGHQFPNYSSELNVNALLLGDSALYLCASSLPDRGHGYTFGSGTRLTVV.

The chain employs TRBV27 and TRBJ2-1; 7 nucleotides agree with TRBD2. The V gene's germline CDR1 is MNHEY and CDR2 SMNVEV (reference sequence). V gave up 2 bases and J gave up 0 bases; unmatched junction bases: 7. This CDR3 is 17 amino acids long. CDR3 amino acids: CASSLIRAGSSYNEQFF. CDR3 bases: TGTGCCAGCAGTTTAATAAGAGCGGGGTCCTCCTACAATGAGCAGTTCTTC.

The rearrangement uses TRBV5-6 and TRBJ2-5; D might be TRBD1 (5 bases). Per the germline V gene, CDR1 is SGHDT and CDR2 is YYEEEE. This CDR3 has 13 amino acids. Trimming took 2 bases from V and 5 from J, leaving 10 bases between them. The CDR3 sequence: CASSLGAGETQYF. CDR3 in DNA: TGTGCCAGCAGCTTAGGGGCCGGGGAGACCCAGTACTTC. Based on the CDR3 plus reference TRBV5-6 and TRBJ2-5, the full variable domain is DAGVTQSPTHLIKTRGQQVTLRCSPKSGHDTVSWYQQALGQGPQFIFQYYEEEERQRGNFPDRFSGHQFPNYSSELNVNALLLGDSALYLCASSLGAGETQYFGPGTRLLVL.

The chain recombines TRBV25-1 with TRBJ1-1, with 9 bases lining up with TRBD1. CDR3 size: 15 residues. The ends lost 4 bases at V and 0 bases at J; junction bases unmatched: 3. Germline loops: CDR1 MGHDK, CDR2 SYGVNS. DNA for the CDR3: TGTGCCAGCAGTGGAAGGACAGGGGTGAACACTGAAGCTTTCTTT. It specifies CASSGRTGVNTEAFF.

The chain combines TRBV11-3 with TRBJ2-1; TRBD1 might be the D (6 bases). Germline V CDR1 and CDR2: SGHNT, YENEEA. The CDR3 covers 12 residues. V gave up 5 bases and J gave up 5 bases, with 7 bases separating them. The CDR3 sequence: CASSRQDNEQFF. CDR3 DNA sequence: TGTGCCAGCAGCCGACAGGACAATGAGCAGTTCTTC.

This rearrangement joins TRBV11-3 to TRBJ2-7; D might be TRBD1 (5 bases). Germline CDR1 reads SGHNT; CDR2 reads YENEEA. This CDR3 is built from 16 residues. V shed 5 bases and J shed 3 bases, with 20 bases lying between them. CDR3 sequence: CASSPSGGQGDYEQYF. CDR3 bases: TGTGCCAGCAGCCCTTCCGGTGGGCAGGGCGACTACGAGCAGTACTTC. The full variable domain, completed using reference TRBV11-3 and TRBJ2-7, is EAGVVQSPRYKIIEKKQPVAFWCNPISGHNTLYWYLQNLGQGPELLIRYENEEAVDDSQLPKDRFSAERLKGVDSTLKIQPAELGDSAVYLCASSPSGGQGDYEQYFGPGTRLTVT.

This clone was observed a handful of times. The gene calls are TRBV6-6 and TRBJ1-2, with unresolved D. V lost 4 bases, J lost 8 bases, and 17 bases lay in between. The CDR3 is 14 residues long. Germline-derived CDR1 and CDR2 are MNHNY and SVGAGI (reference sequence). CDR3 residues: CASSSSTAGLGYTF. For the CDR3, the DNA is TGTGCCAGCAGTTCGAGCACGGCGGGCTTAGGCTACACCTTC.

The chain combines TRBV3-1 (or the pseudogene TRBV3-2) with TRBJ1-4, with a possible D match to TRBD1 (5 bases). The germline CDR1 and CDR2 sequences are LGHDT and YNNKEL (reference sequence). Trimming took 4 bases from V and 5 from J, leaving 11 bases between them. The CDR3 is made up of 14 amino acids. This CDR3 reads CASSLGLINEKLFF. The CDR3 nucleotides are TGTGCCAGCAGCCTGGGACTGATCAATGAAAAACTGTTTTTT.

This chain links TRBV7-9 with TRBJ2-5; D perhaps matches TRBD1 (5 bases). Trimming removed 5 bases at V and 1 base at J, with 17 bases between. Germline CDR1 and CDR2: SEHNR and FQNEAQ (reference sequence). This CDR3 is built from 16 residues. DNA for the CDR3: TGTGCCAGCAGCCCTTTTGGGGCCGCGGCCCAAGAGACCCAGTACTTC. Its translation: CASSPFGAAAQETQYF.

This chain uses TRBV18 with TRBJ1-1; 7 nucleotides align to TRBD1. This CDR3 has 15 amino acids. Germline CDR1 is KGHSH and CDR2 is LQKENI. With V trimmed by 7 bases and J by 0 bases, 8 bases remained unmatched. The CDR3 is CASYGPGQMNTEAFF. The CDR3 nucleotides read TGTGCCAGCTACGGGCCGGGACAGATGAACACTGAAGCTTTCTTT.

This clone has more than one count but fewer than ten. The rearrangement links TRBV29-1 to TRBJ1-2; no firm D call. The CDR3 consists of 12 residues. With 7 bases removed from V and 3 bases from J, the gap between germline ends came to 12 bases. The germline CDR1 and CDR2 sequences are SQVTM and ANQGSEA. CDR3 bases: TGCAGCGCGGGGTCGGAGGACTATGGCTACACCTTC. It codes for CSAGSEDYGYTF. The entire variable domain, with the rest obtained from reference TRBV29-1 and TRBJ1-2, is as follows: SAVISQKPSRDICQRGTSLTIQCQVDSQVTMMFWYRQQPGQSLTLIATANQGSEATYESGFVIDKFPISRPNLTFSTLTVSNMSPEDSSIYLCSAGSEDYGYTFGSGTRLTVV.

V and J are TRBV5-4 and TRBJ1-1, with 9 bases aligning to TRBD1. Germline loops: CDR1 SGHNT, CDR2 YYREEE (reference sequence). Trimming took 3 bases from V and 4 from J; bases not matched to a gene: 7. This CDR3 region has 15 residues. CDR3 DNA sequence: TGTGCCAGCAGCTGGGACAGGGCCGGCGTCACTGAAGCTTTCTTT. It codes for CASSWDRAGVTEAFF.

The chain is built from TRBV7-2 and TRBJ2-7; no reliable D call. The germline V gene has CDR1 SGHTA and CDR2 FQGNSA. The CDR3 covers 11 residues. V was clipped by 7 bases and J by 5 bases, with 9 bases between them. The CDR3 spells CASIPTDEQYF. In DNA, the CDR3 is TGTGCCAGCATCCCCACAGACGAGCAGTACTTC.

This rearrangement joins TRBV27 to TRBJ1-5; 9 bases align to TRBD1. This CDR3 region has 16 residues. Germline trimming cut 4 bases from V and 9 bases from J; bases unmatched to any gene: 13. Germline V gene data show CDR1 as MNHEY and CDR2 as SMNVEV (reference sequence). DNA for the CDR3: TGTGCCAGCAGTTCTTTGGACAGGGGCCAAGATGGGCCCCAGCATTTT. Translation gives CASSSLDRGQDGPQHF.